Listed below are T cell receptor beta chains from one sample, sequenced in a study of T cells in Graves' hyperthyroidism and ophthalmopathy. MiXCR, run by TCRdb on the multiplex PCR reads, gives a single entry per CDR3 protein. The sample has about 740,000 distinct CDR3 sequences, 13% to 15% seen once. The sequenced sample was blood. These receptors were obtained from a woman aged 18-29 years with Graves' hyperthyroidism. Each CDR3 is given with its conserved first and last residue. The order of the fields is D gene, J gene, V gene, CDR3 length, clone size, CDR3 DNA, CDR3 protein. The D gene is left open where the match is weak. Clone size is not always given. Where it is, it says once, few, many or a class for expanded clones.

>TRBD2|TRBJ2-2|TRBV28|14|many
TGTGCCAGCAAGTTAGCGGGAAACACCGGGGAGCTGTTTTTT
CASKLAGNTGELFF
>TRBD1|TRBJ2-7|TRBV28|15|many
TGTGCCAGCAGTTTATTCTGGGACAGTACCTACGAGCAGTACTTC
CASSLFWDSTYEQYF
>.|TRBJ1-5|TRBV6-1|15|many
TGTGCCAGCAGCTCACATTCTACGGTAAATCAGCCCCAGCATTTT
CASSSHSTVNQPQHF
>.|TRBJ2-2|TRBV10-1|14|.
TGCGCCAGCAGTGTGTTGCGGAGTACCGGGGAGCTGTTTTTT
CASSVLRSTGELFF
>.|TRBJ2-5|TRBV7-2|14|many
TGTGCCAGCAGCTTACAGCAGGGGCAAGAGACCCAGTACTTC
CASSLQQGQETQYF
>.|TRBJ1-6|TRBV5-5|15|.
TGCGCCAGCAGCCTACAGGCACCCGATAATTCACCCCTCCACTTT
CASSLQAPDNSPLHF
>.|TRBJ1-2|TRBV5-1|14|many
TGCGCCAGCAGGGGACCCGGACCCATGGATGGCTACACCTTC
CASRGPGPMDGYTF
>.|TRBJ2-2|TRBV29-1|12|.
TGCAGCGTAGATACAGGGCCCGGGGAGCTGTTTTTT
CSVDTGPGELFF
>.|TRBJ2-5|TRBV6-1|16|.
TGTGCCAGCACGCCGTGGGGGGGGGCTGACCAAGAGACCCAGTACTTC
CASTPWGGADQETQYF
>TRBD2|TRBJ2-7|TRBV18|15|.
TGTGCCAGCTCACCACCGGGACTAGCATTGTACGAGCAGTACTTC
CASSPPGLALYEQYF
>.|TRBJ2-7|TRBV9|13|few
TGTGCCAGCGGCAGGGGCCACAACTACGAGCAGTACTTC
CASGRGHNYEQYF
>.|TRBJ2-1|TRBV6-2/TRBV6-3|12|many
TGTGCCAGCAGTCTAGTGGGTTTTGAGCAGTTCTTC
CASSLVGFEQFF
>.|TRBJ2-7|TRBV20-1|16|many
TGCAGTGCTAGGCCCTGGCGGCTACCGAGAACCTACGAGCAGTACTTC
CSARPWRLPRTYEQYF
>.|TRBJ1-2|TRBV4-1|15|few
TGCGCCAGCAGCCAGGCCGGACACGAGAACTATGGCTACACCTTC
CASSQAGHENYGYTF
>.|TRBJ2-4|TRBV2|16|many
TGTGCCAGCAGTGAAGCGTTCGGGGCCCTCTCAAACATTCAGTACTTC
CASSEAFGALSNIQYF
>.|TRBJ2-5|TRBV4-1|16|few
TGCGCCAGCAGCCAAGTTCTCGGGCGGAACCAAGAGACCCAGTACTTC
CASSQVLGRNQETQYF
>TRBD1|TRBJ2-5|TRBV20-1|15|.
TGCAGTGCTAGTAACCCCCAGGGGGCGCAGAAGACCCAGTACTTC
CSASNPQGAQKTQYF
>.|TRBJ2-7|TRBV28|15|.
TGTGCCAGCAGTCCGGTCAGTCCCCACTCCTACGAGCAGTACTTC
CASSPVSPHSYEQYF
>.|TRBJ1-2|TRBV20-1|12|many
TGCAGTGCTAGAGGTGTCGGCTATGGCTACACCTTC
CSARGVGYGYTF
>TRBD1|TRBJ2-7|TRBV19|15|few
TGTGCCAGTAGTATGACGAACAGGGGACCCTACGAGCAGTACTTC
CASSMTNRGPYEQYF
>TRBD2|TRBJ2-1|TRBV10-3|20|.
TGTGCCATCAGTGATTTTGGCGGGAGTAACTCTTGGCGGTTAGGTAGTGAGCAGTTCTTC
CAISDFGGSNSWRLGSEQFF
>TRBD2|TRBJ2-1|TRBV10-3|14|many
TGTGCCGCCAGGACTAGCGGGAGTCACAATGAGCAGTTCTTC
CAARTSGSHNEQFF
>TRBD2|TRBJ2-2|TRBV20-1|17|many
TGCAGTGCTAGAGGCAGTACTAGCGGGGTACACACCGGGGAGCTGTTTTTT
CSARGSTSGVHTGELFF
>.|TRBJ2-5|TRBV11-2|13|many
TGTGCCAGCAGCAGGGGACCCCGGGAGACCCAGTACTTC
CASSRGPRETQYF
>TRBD2|TRBJ2-3|TRBV6-5|20|.
TGTGCCAGCAGTTACCCCGGGGGGCTAGCGGGAGGATCTATCACAGATACGCAGTATTTT
CASSYPGGLAGGSITDTQYF
>TRBD1|TRBJ2-7|TRBV12-3/TRBV12-4|13|many
TGTGCCAGCAGTTGGGACAGACGCGGGGAGCAGTACTTC
CASSWDRRGEQYF
>.|TRBJ2-1|TRBV7-2|16|.
TGTGCCAGCAGCTTTTATAGCGTACAGAGGAACAATGAGCAGTTCTTC
CASSFYSVQRNNEQFF
>.|TRBJ2-7|TRBV29-1|11|few
TGCAGCGTCGGAATAACCTACGAGCAGTACTTC
CSVGITYEQYF
>.|TRBJ2-1|TRBV30|15|.
TGTGCCTGGAGTGCTACTAGCACAATCTACAATGAGCAGTTCTTC
CAWSATSTIYNEQFF
>.|TRBJ1-4|TRBV30|13|many
TGTGCCTGGAGTGCTGCAACTAATGAAAAACTGTTTTTT
CAWSAATNEKLFF
>TRBD1|TRBJ1-2|TRBV9|16|few
TGTGCCAGCAGCGTAGATGGACAGGGTGTTAACTATGGCTACACCTTC
CASSVDGQGVNYGYTF
>TRBD1|TRBJ1-5|TRBV30|13|.
TGTGCCTGGAGAGGACAGGAGGGTCAGCCCCAGCATTTT
CAWRGQEGQPQHF